A selection of T cell receptor beta chains follows, all from one sample in a study of early T cells in non-severe SARS-CoV-2 infection. TCRdb re-called the 5' RACE reads through MiXCR, storing one row per CDR3 protein. The sample lists tens of thousands of distinct CDR3 sequences, about 12% occurring once. Sequencing was performed on whole blood. These receptors came from an adult who was a healthcare worker with PCR-confirmed SARS-CoV-2 infection or an uninfected control (not recorded which). CDR3s include the opening cysteine and the closing phenylalanine or tryptophan. Each record gives: CDR3 DNA, CDR3 protein, CDR3 length, D gene, J gene, V gene, clone size. The D gene is left open where the match is weak. Clone size, where shown, is once, few, many, or a class for clones that have expanded.

CDR3 DNA: TGTGCCAGTCTCAGCGACAGCTCCTACGAGCAGTACTTC; CDR3 protein: CASLSDSSYEQYF; CDR3 length: 13; D gene: NA; J gene: TRBJ2-7; V gene: TRBV28; clone size: many
CDR3 DNA: TGCAGCGTTGCCGGGACACAAGAGACCCAGTACTTC; CDR3 protein: CSVAGTQETQYF; CDR3 length: 12; D gene: NA; J gene: TRBJ2-5; V gene: TRBV29-1; clone size: NA
CDR3 DNA: TGTGCCAGCAGCTTCAGCACAGCAGAAGCTTTCTTT; CDR3 protein: CASSFSTAEAFF; CDR3 length: 12; D gene: NA; J gene: TRBJ1-1; V gene: TRBV7-9; clone size: NA
CDR3 DNA: TGTGCCAGCTCACCGGAATTAGGGAACACCGGGGAGCTGTTTTTT; CDR3 protein: CASSPELGNTGELFF; CDR3 length: 15; D gene: NA; J gene: TRBJ2-2; V gene: TRBV18; clone size: NA
CDR3 DNA: TGTGCCAGCAGCGTAGGGTTGGGGCGGAGTAACACCGGGGAGCTGTTTTTT; CDR3 protein: CASSVGLGRSNTGELFF; CDR3 length: 17; D gene: NA; J gene: TRBJ2-2; V gene: TRBV9; clone size: many
CDR3 DNA: TGCAGCGTTGCAAAGGGAGACCATGGCTACACCTTC; CDR3 protein: CSVAKGDHGYTF; CDR3 length: 12; D gene: NA; J gene: TRBJ1-2; V gene: TRBV29-1; clone size: NA
CDR3 DNA: TGTGCCAGCAGTTTGCTTAGCAGGTCCGGGAACACTGAAGCTTTCTTT; CDR3 protein: CASSLLSRSGNTEAFF; CDR3 length: 16; D gene: NA; J gene: TRBJ1-1; V gene: TRBV27; clone size: few
CDR3 DNA: TGCGCCAGCAGCTTCGGGACAGGGACCTACGAGCAGTACTTC; CDR3 protein: CASSFGTGTYEQYF; CDR3 length: 14; D gene: TRBD1; J gene: TRBJ2-7; V gene: TRBV5-1; clone size: few
CDR3 DNA: TGTGCCTGGAGTGTACACCAGGGAATATCCTACAATGAGCAGTTCTTC; CDR3 protein: CAWSVHQGISYNEQFF; CDR3 length: 16; D gene: NA; J gene: TRBJ2-1; V gene: TRBV30; clone size: few
CDR3 DNA: TGTGCCAGCAGCATGATACAAGAGACCCAGTACTTC; CDR3 protein: CASSMIQETQYF; CDR3 length: 12; D gene: NA; J gene: TRBJ2-5; V gene: TRBV7-8; clone size: few
CDR3 DNA: TGTGCCAGCAGTTACATGGGTCCCGGGACAGCCGAGAGAGGGGAGCTGTTTTTT; CDR3 protein: CASSYMGPGTAERGELFF; CDR3 length: 18; D gene: TRBD1; J gene: TRBJ2-2; V gene: TRBV6-5; clone size: NA
CDR3 DNA: TGTGCCAGCATGGGACAGGGGGCTAGCGGGAGTTACAATGAGCAGTTCTTC; CDR3 protein: CASMGQGASGSYNEQFF; CDR3 length: 17; D gene: TRBD1; J gene: TRBJ2-1; V gene: TRBV27; clone size: few
CDR3 DNA: TGCAGCGTTGAAGGCATCGGGGGCTGGGATAGCGAGCAGTACTTC; CDR3 protein: CSVEGIGGWDSEQYF; CDR3 length: 15; D gene: NA; J gene: TRBJ2-7; V gene: TRBV29-1; clone size: NA
CDR3 DNA: TGTGCCATCAGGGCATTCAGACGGGAGGGCCACAATGAGCAGTTCTTC; CDR3 protein: CAIRAFRREGHNEQFF; CDR3 length: 16; D gene: TRBD2; J gene: TRBJ2-1; V gene: TRBV10-3; clone size: many
CDR3 DNA: TGTGCCAGCAGCAGAGGGAGCCAATTGGATACGCAGTATTTT; CDR3 protein: CASSRGSQLDTQYF; CDR3 length: 14; D gene: NA; J gene: TRBJ2-3; V gene: TRBV7-2; clone size: NA
CDR3 DNA: TGTGCTAGTGGCACGGACTACAATGAGCAGTTCTTC; CDR3 protein: CASGTDYNEQFF; CDR3 length: 12; D gene: NA; J gene: TRBJ2-1; V gene: TRBV12-5; clone size: few
CDR3 DNA: TGTGCCATCAGTGAGTCCATTTTGACAGGGCCATATGGCTACACCTTC; CDR3 protein: CAISESILTGPYGYTF; CDR3 length: 16; D gene: TRBD1; J gene: TRBJ1-2; V gene: TRBV10-3; clone size: NA
CDR3 DNA: TGCAGTGCGCCCGGGACTAGCGGACAGTACAATGAGCAGTTCTTC; CDR3 protein: CSAPGTSGQYNEQFF; CDR3 length: 15; D gene: TRBD2; J gene: TRBJ2-1; V gene: TRBV20-1; clone size: few
CDR3 DNA: TGTGCTAGCAGCTCCTCCGGGACTCCTCAAGAGACCCAGTACTTC; CDR3 protein: CASSSSGTPQETQYF; CDR3 length: 15; D gene: NA; J gene: TRBJ2-5; V gene: TRBV7-7; clone size: few
CDR3 DNA: TGTGCCATCAGTGTAGAGCGAGATACGCAGTATTTT; CDR3 protein: CAISVERDTQYF; CDR3 length: 12; D gene: NA; J gene: TRBJ2-3; V gene: TRBV10-3; clone size: many
CDR3 DNA: TGTGCCAGCAGCCAAGATCTTGCGGAGGGGCATGAGCAGTTCTTC; CDR3 protein: CASSQDLAEGHEQFF; CDR3 length: 15; D gene: NA; J gene: TRBJ2-1; V gene: TRBV3-1; clone size: few
CDR3 DNA: TGCAGTGCTAGGACTAACACAGATACGCAGTATTTT; CDR3 protein: CSARTNTDTQYF; CDR3 length: 12; D gene: NA; J gene: TRBJ2-3; V gene: TRBV20-1; clone size: NA
CDR3 DNA: TGCGCCAGCAGCCAACGGGGCGGACCGATCTCTGGGGCCAACGTCCTGACTTTC; CDR3 protein: CASSQRGGPISGANVLTF; CDR3 length: 18; D gene: NA; J gene: TRBJ2-6; V gene: TRBV4-1; clone size: NA
CDR3 DNA: TGCGCCAGCAGCCAACTATGGTCCGATGAGCAGTTCTTC; CDR3 protein: CASSQLWSDEQFF; CDR3 length: 13; D gene: NA; J gene: TRBJ2-1; V gene: TRBV4-1; clone size: few
CDR3 DNA: TGTGCCTGGAGGGTCCAGACTAGCGGGAGGCATCGAGGCGGGGAGCTGTTTTTT; CDR3 protein: CAWRVQTSGRHRGGELFF; CDR3 length: 18; D gene: TRBD2; J gene: TRBJ2-2; V gene: TRBV30; clone size: NA
CDR3 DNA: TGCAGCGGAATACGGCAACTAGGCACAGATACGCAGTATTTT; CDR3 protein: CSGIRQLGTDTQYF; CDR3 length: 14; D gene: NA; J gene: TRBJ2-3; V gene: TRBV29-1; clone size: many
CDR3 DNA: TGCAGCGTTCGGAAGGGGGACTATGGCTACACCTTC; CDR3 protein: CSVRKGDYGYTF; CDR3 length: 12; D gene: NA; J gene: TRBJ1-2; V gene: TRBV29-1; clone size: NA
CDR3 DNA: TGTGCCAGCAGCTCACTTGGCCAGTATTCACCCCTCCACTTT; CDR3 protein: CASSSLGQYSPLHF; CDR3 length: 14; D gene: NA; J gene: TRBJ1-6; V gene: TRBV7-2; clone size: few
CDR3 DNA: TGTGCCAGCAGTGTCTCAGCGGTAATAGGAAACAATGAGCAGTTCTTC; CDR3 protein: CASSVSAVIGNNEQFF; CDR3 length: 16; D gene: NA; J gene: TRBJ2-1; V gene: TRBV6-1; clone size: NA
CDR3 DNA: TGTGCCAGCACCCTTGGAGGGGGCCATGGCTACACCTTC; CDR3 protein: CASTLGGGHGYTF; CDR3 length: 13; D gene: TRBD1; J gene: TRBJ1-2; V gene: TRBV7-2; clone size: NA
CDR3 DNA: TGTGCCAGCAGTTACCTAACCGACAGGGTCCAAGAGACCCAGTACTTC; CDR3 protein: CASSYLTDRVQETQYF; CDR3 length: 16; D gene: TRBD1; J gene: TRBJ2-5; V gene: TRBV6-5; clone size: few
CDR3 DNA: TGTGCCAGCAGCCCCGGCAGGGGTAATTCACCCCTCCACTTT; CDR3 protein: CASSPGRGNSPLHF; CDR3 length: 14; D gene: NA; J gene: TRBJ1-6; V gene: TRBV12-3/TRBV12-4; clone size: many
CDR3 DNA: TGCGCCAGCAGCCAAGATCGGGCACCAGATACGCAGTATTTT; CDR3 protein: CASSQDRAPDTQYF; CDR3 length: 14; D gene: NA; J gene: TRBJ2-3; V gene: TRBV4-3; clone size: NA
CDR3 DNA: TGTGCCAGCAGCTTAGGTGCTGGCTACACTGAAGCTTTCTTT; CDR3 protein: CASSLGAGYTEAFF; CDR3 length: 14; D gene: NA; J gene: TRBJ1-1; V gene: TRBV7-2; clone size: NA
CDR3 DNA: TGTGCCAGCAGCGTAGTATCAGAAGAGACCCAGTACTTC; CDR3 protein: CASSVVSEETQYF; CDR3 length: 13; D gene: NA; J gene: TRBJ2-5; V gene: TRBV9; clone size: NA
CDR3 DNA: TGTGCCAGCAGCTCGGATTGGGGGACCGGGGAGCTGTTTTTT; CDR3 protein: CASSSDWGTGELFF; CDR3 length: 14; D gene: NA; J gene: TRBJ2-2; V gene: TRBV7-3; clone size: few
CDR3 DNA: TGTGCCAGCAGTGGGCGTCCCGGGACAGGAGCCACTGAAGCTTTCTTT; CDR3 protein: CASSGRPGTGATEAFF; CDR3 length: 16; D gene: TRBD1; J gene: TRBJ1-1; V gene: TRBV6-2/TRBV6-3; clone size: few
CDR3 DNA: TGCAGTGCTAGTCCCAGGCCCCTGTATGGCTACACCTTC; CDR3 protein: CSASPRPLYGYTF; CDR3 length: 13; D gene: NA; J gene: TRBJ1-2; V gene: TRBV20-1; clone size: many
CDR3 DNA: TGTGCCAGCAGCCCCGACTATGGCTACACCTTC; CDR3 protein: CASSPDYGYTF; CDR3 length: 11; D gene: NA; J gene: TRBJ1-2; V gene: TRBV7-2; clone size: NA
CDR3 DNA: TGTGCCAGCAGGTTCGGGACTCTCGGTCAGCCCCAGCATTTT; CDR3 protein: CASRFGTLGQPQHF; CDR3 length: 14; D gene: NA; J gene: TRBJ1-5; V gene: TRBV2; clone size: NA
CDR3 DNA: TGTGCCAGCAGCTTTGGCTCCTGGGACGGAAACTATGGCTACACCTTC; CDR3 protein: CASSFGSWDGNYGYTF; CDR3 length: 16; D gene: NA; J gene: TRBJ1-2; V gene: TRBV5-6; clone size: many
CDR3 DNA: TGTGCCAGCTCGGACAGGGGCCTCAAGCAGTACTTC; CDR3 protein: CASSDRGLKQYF; CDR3 length: 12; D gene: TRBD1; J gene: TRBJ2-7; V gene: TRBV7-9; clone size: few
CDR3 DNA: TGCGCCAGCAGCGAAGGACTGAGCTCCTACAATGAGCAGTTCTTC; CDR3 protein: CASSEGLSSYNEQFF; CDR3 length: 15; D gene: NA; J gene: TRBJ2-1; V gene: TRBV4-1; clone size: many
CDR3 DNA: TGTGCCACCACCGGGGGTTTGACAGGGAGTTGGAATGAGCAGTTCTTC; CDR3 protein: CATTGGLTGSWNEQFF; CDR3 length: 16; D gene: NA; J gene: TRBJ2-1; V gene: TRBV27; clone size: many
CDR3 DNA: TGTGCCACGCGAGGTATTATGTTCGGGGAGCTGTTTTTT; CDR3 protein: CATRGIMFGELFF; CDR3 length: 13; D gene: NA; J gene: TRBJ2-2; V gene: TRBV10-3; clone size: NA
CDR3 DNA: TGTGCCAGCAGCCAGGTTGGGACAGGGAACCCCTACGAGCAGTACTTC; CDR3 protein: CASSQVGTGNPYEQYF; CDR3 length: 16; D gene: TRBD1; J gene: TRBJ2-7; V gene: TRBV5-6; clone size: NA
CDR3 DNA: TGCGCCAGCAGCATCGGGACTAACTATGGCTACACCTTC; CDR3 protein: CASSIGTNYGYTF; CDR3 length: 13; D gene: NA; J gene: TRBJ1-2; V gene: TRBV5-1; clone size: NA
CDR3 DNA: TGTGCCAGCAGCCGCGGACCGCTAGATACGCAGTATTTT; CDR3 protein: CASSRGPLDTQYF; CDR3 length: 13; D gene: NA; J gene: TRBJ2-3; V gene: TRBV7-8; clone size: many
CDR3 DNA: TGTGCCAGCAGCTTAGTTCAGGGATCTGAGCAGTTCTTC; CDR3 protein: CASSLVQGSEQFF; CDR3 length: 13; D gene: NA; J gene: TRBJ2-1; V gene: TRBV7-9; clone size: NA
CDR3 DNA: TGTGCCAGCAGCTTAGCGTCACTTATCGGGACCCAGTACTTC; CDR3 protein: CASSLASLIGTQYF; CDR3 length: 14; D gene: NA; J gene: TRBJ2-5; V gene: TRBV7-8; clone size: once
CDR3 DNA: TGTGCCAGCCTAAGTATGCCGAGCACGAGGGTCTTC; CDR3 protein: CASLSMPSTRVF; CDR3 length: 12; D gene: NA; J gene: TRBJ2-1; V gene: TRBV6-2/TRBV6-3; clone size: few
CDR3 DNA: TGTGCCAGCAGCCTTTTGATTACGGTGAACACCGGGGAGCTGTTTTTT; CDR3 protein: CASSLLITVNTGELFF; CDR3 length: 16; D gene: NA; J gene: TRBJ2-2; V gene: TRBV7-2; clone size: NA
CDR3 DNA: TGTGCCAGCAGCTCGGATCCTTTTAATGAAAAACTGTTTTTT; CDR3 protein: CASSSDPFNEKLFF; CDR3 length: 14; D gene: NA; J gene: TRBJ1-4; V gene: TRBV7-2; clone size: few
CDR3 DNA: TGTGCCAGCAGCCGTCGGCTAAAGGACAGCGGCTACACCTTC; CDR3 protein: CASSRRLKDSGYTF; CDR3 length: 14; D gene: NA; J gene: TRBJ1-2; V gene: TRBV9; clone size: NA
CDR3 DNA: TGTGCCACCAGTGAGTCCGATGATCCCGAGACCCAGTACTTC; CDR3 protein: CATSESDDPETQYF; CDR3 length: 14; D gene: NA; J gene: TRBJ2-5; V gene: TRBV24-1; clone size: few
CDR3 DNA: TGTGCCAGCAGCTCGGACGTGGGGAACAATCAGCCCCAGCATTTT; CDR3 protein: CASSSDVGNNQPQHF; CDR3 length: 15; D gene: NA; J gene: TRBJ1-5; V gene: TRBV7-2; clone size: few
CDR3 DNA: TGTGCCAGCAGTTTATATGAGGGTTTGTTCATAGAGACCCAGTACTTC; CDR3 protein: CASSLYEGLFIETQYF; CDR3 length: 16; D gene: NA; J gene: TRBJ2-5; V gene: TRBV28; clone size: NA
CDR3 DNA: TGCAGCGTCCGGGGGGGGACGAACACCGGGGAGCTGTTTTTT; CDR3 protein: CSVRGGTNTGELFF; CDR3 length: 14; D gene: TRBD2; J gene: TRBJ2-2; V gene: TRBV29-1; clone size: many
CDR3 DNA: TGCAGCGTGGGACTAGTATCGGGAGATACGCAGTATTTT; CDR3 protein: CSVGLVSGDTQYF; CDR3 length: 13; D gene: TRBD2; J gene: TRBJ2-3; V gene: TRBV29-1; clone size: few
CDR3 DNA: TGTGCCAGTAGTAATCTAGCGGGAGCCCGCGAGCAGTACTTC; CDR3 protein: CASSNLAGAREQYF; CDR3 length: 14; D gene: TRBD2; J gene: TRBJ2-7; V gene: TRBV19; clone size: many